This T cell receptor (beta chain) was retrieved from a study of CD8 T cells in Susac syndrome. V was cut by 9 bases and J by 3 bases, with 14 bases left in between. There are 13 residues in the CDR3. Germline V gene sequence: CDR1 MRHNA, CDR2 SNTAGT. The authors negatively isolated CD8+ and CD4+ T cells and FACS-enriched TEMRA cells. The RNA, about 0.45 to 1 ug, was put through reverse transcription using random hexamers. By means of immunoSEQ multiplex PCR, TCR beta CDR3 spanning 54 Vbeta and 13 Jbeta underwent amplification. TCRdb reprocessed the immunoSEQ multiplex PCR reads via MiXCR and lists one record per CDR3 protein. The sample yields about 73,000 distinct CDR3 sequences, over 85% seen once.

Sequenced: CD8+ T cells from PBMCs. This chain joins TRBV6-4 and TRBJ1-1, with D hard to call. This TCR came from a human donor with multiple sclerosis. For the CDR3, the DNA is TGTGCCAGTTCGGCCTCGGGAGACACTGAAGCTTTCTTT. This codes for CASSASGDTEAFF.